The clone carrying this TCR beta chain was seen a few times. Its antigen is as yet unknown. The source of the sample is a study of lymphopenia after photon versus proton radiotherapy. CDR3 length equals 16 residues. CDR1 is ENHRY, CDR2 SYGVKD, per germline. V was trimmed by 4 bases and J by 4 bases, leaving 17 bases between them. The method was immunoSEQ multiplex PCR; TCRdb's version includes in-frame clones alone and lacks a portion of them. Among approximately 160,000 clones listed, 70% to 90% were seen once. Findings and caveats of the study: Photon-treated patients lost naive T cells and TCR diversity; proton-treated stayed stable. Post-nadir diversity loss with photons came from oligoclonal expansion, particularly CD8+ Temra cells.

V and J are TRBV10-3 and TRBJ2-1, with D possibly being TRBD1 or TRBD2 (5 bases each). This sample comprised peripheral blood, obtained from a patient treated with photon-based radiotherapy. This clonotype was obtained from a man aged 50 to 59 with gastric cancer. The CDR3 sequence is CAISGWDRALYNEQFF. The CDR3, as DNA: TGTGCCATCAGTGGATGGGACCGAGCCCTTTACAATGAGCAGTTCTTC.